This is a list of T cell receptor beta chains from one sample in a study of identical twins. TCRdb independently ran MiXCR on the 5' RACE reads; one entry per CDR3 protein. The repertoire includes 470,000 or so distinct CDR3 sequences, 20% to 25% of them detected once, and 2.9% sits in the top ten. The same sample was also used in a study of T cells expressing NK-cell markers.

Sequencing was performed on CD4+ T cells sorted from blood. The receptors derive from a woman between 18 and 29 years old in good health. Both conserved end residues are part of each CDR3. The D gene is left open where the match is weak. Size tells how often a clone was seen (once, few, many) or the class of an expanded clone, and some rows leave it out.

V	size	D	J	DNA	CDR3
TRBV7-8	.	.	TRBJ1-5	TGTGCCAGCAGCTTAGTTAACGGCTTCAATCAGCCCCAGCATTTT	CASSLVNGFNQPQHF
TRBV6-1	once	.	TRBJ1-2	TGTGCCAGCACTGAAATGAGGGTTGCGGTCGGCTACACCTTC	CASTEMRVAVGYTF
TRBV5-1	few	TRBD2	TRBJ2-2	TGCGCCAGCAGCCGAGGGTCTAGCGGGTTAAACACCGGGGAGCTGTTTTTT	CASSRGSSGLNTGELFF
TRBV4-3	few	TRBD2	TRBJ2-1	TGCGCCAGCAGCCAAGGGATAGCGGGAAGTTTCGGTGAGCAGTTCTTC	CASSQGIAGSFGEQFF
TRBV20-1	few	.	TRBJ2-5	TGCAGTGCTAGATCTCTATCGCGACAGGCAGGATCGAGCGAGACCCAGTACTTC	CSARSLSRQAGSSETQYF
TRBV20-1	many	.	TRBJ1-1	TGCAGTGCTATCCCTGACAGCCGCACTGAAGCTTTCTTT	CSAIPDSRTEAFF
TRBV20-1	.	.	TRBJ2-5	TGCAGTGCTAGCCCGATGTTAGTACTCCAAGAGACCCAGTACTTC	CSASPMLVLQETQYF
TRBV7-9	few	TRBD2	TRBJ2-5	TGTGCCAGCAGCTTAAAAACTAGCGGGGGGAAAGAGACCCAGTACTTC	CASSLKTSGGKETQYF
TRBV6-5	.	TRBD2	TRBJ2-3	TGTGCCAGCAGTTACTCACGGCTTTCTAGCGGCGCAGATACGCAGTATTTT	CASSYSRLSSGADTQYF
TRBV2	.	.	TRBJ1-1	TGTGCCAGCAGTGGCTACACTGAAGCTTTCTTT	CASSGYTEAFF
TRBV27	few	TRBD1	TRBJ2-7	TGTGCCAGCAGGCGGACAGGAACCTCTTACGAGCAGTACTTC	CASRRTGTSYEQYF
TRBV30	once	.	TRBJ1-5	TGTGCCTGGAGTGTACGGGGGGCCCCCAATCAGCCCCAGCATTTT	CAWSVRGAPNQPQHF
TRBV5-1	.	.	TRBJ2-1	TGCGCCAGCAGCTTGGTGGTTACGTTGAGTGGGGTGAACAATGAGCAGTTCTTC	CASSLVVTLSGVNNEQFF
TRBV4-2	few	.	TRBJ2-7	TGTGCCAGCAGCCAATCCTCTTGGCGTAACTCCTACGAGCAGTACTTC	CASSQSSWRNSYEQYF
TRBV25-1	few	TRBD1	TRBJ2-7	TGTGCCAGCAGTGGACAGGGGGCCCTTTGGAAGCAGTACTTC	CASSGQGALWKQYF
TRBV19	few	.	TRBJ2-2	TGTGCCAGTAGTATTATGGGAGGCGGCTACAGCGGGGAGCTGTTTTTT	CASSIMGGGYSGELFF